What follows describes a single TCR beta chain. As yet, its antigen is unknown. The data originate from a study of Tregs in tolerant kidney transplant recipients. This CDR3 has 13 amino acids. CDR1 and CDR2 (germline): SGHRS, YFSETQ. The ends were cut back, 0 bases at V and 6 bases at J, with 9 bases in the middle. General observations from the study: Some patients' samples used different primers over time, so nucleotide sequences weren't comparable. The small number of patients limits these findings pending further validation.

The protocol was immunoSEQ multiplex PCR, while the TCRdb copy is restricted to in-frame clones and leaves out a portion. The sample includes about 69,000 clones, 85% to 90% of them seen just once. CD4+CD25+CD127- Tregs, CD4+CD25- non-Tregs, CD4 and CD8 cells were sorted. Sequenced material: CD4+ T cells from blood, taken before the transplant. The chain combines TRBV5-1 with TRBJ2-5; perhaps TRBD2 as D (6 bases). This TCR derives from a human donor who received a combined kidney and bone marrow transplant. For the CDR3, the DNA is TGCGCCAGCAGCTTGGACGGGGGACAGACCCAGTACTTC. Protein sequence: CASSLDGGQTQYF.